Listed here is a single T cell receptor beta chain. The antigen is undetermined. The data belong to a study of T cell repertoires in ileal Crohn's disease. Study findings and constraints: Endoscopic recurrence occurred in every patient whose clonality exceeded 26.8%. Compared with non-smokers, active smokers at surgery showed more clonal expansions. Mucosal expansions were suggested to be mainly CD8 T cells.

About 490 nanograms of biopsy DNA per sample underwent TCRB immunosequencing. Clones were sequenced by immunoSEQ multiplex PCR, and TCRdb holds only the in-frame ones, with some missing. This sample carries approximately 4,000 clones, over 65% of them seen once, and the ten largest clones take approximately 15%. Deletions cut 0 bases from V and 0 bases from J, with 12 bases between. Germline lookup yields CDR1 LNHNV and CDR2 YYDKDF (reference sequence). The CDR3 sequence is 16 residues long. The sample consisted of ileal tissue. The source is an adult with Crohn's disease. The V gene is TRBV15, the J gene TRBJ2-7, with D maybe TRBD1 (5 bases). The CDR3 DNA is TGTGCCACCAGCAGAGATCAGGGTTCCAGCTCCTACGAGCAGTACTTC. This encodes CATSRDQGSSSYEQYF.